This entry lists 5 T cell receptor beta chains sequenced from one sample in a study of CD8+ T cells in alopecia areata. Extracted from the samples, RNA was reverse transcribed into cDNA to serve as the sequencing template. TCRdb keeps only in-frame clones here, not all; method: immunoSEQ multiplex PCR. The repertoire has 90,000 to 150,000 clones, approximately 58% of them found once; the top ten carry roughly 2.8%. Sample: CD4+ T cells sorted from blood. Receptor source: a human donor in good health.

This chain uses TRBV25-1 with TRBJ2-5; tentative D call: TRBD1 (6 bases). Per germline, CDR1 MGHDK and CDR2 SYGVNS. The V gene lost 1 base and the J gene lost 11 bases, with 14 bases spanning the gap. This CDR3 is 13 amino acids long. The CDR3 loop reads CASSEFSGAQQYF. In nucleotides, the CDR3 is TGTGCCAGCAGTGAATTTTCAGGGGCCCAACAGTACTTC.

V is TRBV4-1 and J is TRBJ2-5; the match to TRBD1 covers 7 bases. Germline-derived CDR1 and CDR2 are MGHRA and YSYEKL. The CDR3 contains 15 residues. V gave up 2 bases and J gave up 2 bases; unmatched junction bases: 5. The CDR3 coding sequence is TGCGCCAGCAGCCAACCCGGGACAGTGCAAGAGACCCAGTACTTC. Protein sequence: CASSQPGTVQETQYF.

This clone occurred a few times. This chain joins TRBV25-1 and TRBJ2-1, with D maybe TRBD2 (6 bases). The V gene lost 3 bases and the J gene lost 4 bases, with 10 bases spanning the gap. The germline CDR1 and CDR2 sequences are MGHDK and SYGVNS. The length of the CDR3 is 14 residues. The CDR3 here is CASSEEGTYNEQFF. The CDR3 region has the DNA TGTGCCAGCAGTGAGGAAGGGACTTACAATGAGCAGTTCTTC.

Notes on this clone: At one of its ends the junction is not consistent with the germline gene, which may arise from a read error. This chain links TRBV4-1 with TRBJ2-7; 7 bases are a match to TRBD1. Germline V gene data show CDR1 as MGHRA and CDR2 as YSYEKL. This CDR3 is 17 amino acids long. The CDR3 sequence: CASSQGGLRDRVNKQSF. The CDR3 DNA reads TGCGCCAGCAGCCAAGGGGGCCTCCGGGACAGAGTAAATAAGCAAAGCTTC.

The V gene is TRBV4-2, the J gene TRBJ1-2; D is perhaps TRBD1 (6 bases). The CDR3 runs 14 residues. V lost 0 bases to trimming and J lost 6 bases, with 11 bases between them. The germline gives CDR1 LGHNA, CDR2 YNFKEQ. The CDR3 sequence is CASSQDDRNDGYTF. The CDR3 nucleotides are TGTGCCAGCAGCCAAGATGACAGGAATGATGGCTACACCTTC.